The 24 T cell receptor beta chains below come from one sample, sequenced in a study of T cells in Graves' hyperthyroidism and ophthalmopathy. The TCR beta CDR3 regions underwent amplification using RNA transcripts as the source. HTBI primers were the set used in a first-round RT-PCR of the TCR CDR3. MiXCR, applied by TCRdb to the multiplex PCR reads, yields one record per CDR3 protein. The table has 200,000 to 250,000 distinct CDR3 sequences, roughly 15% seen once. Sequenced input: blood. All receptors derive from a woman between 18 and 29 years old with Graves' ophthalmopathy.

This chain connects TRBV28 to TRBJ2-1; 11 bases fit TRBD2. CDR1 and CDR2 (germline): MDHEN, SYDVKM. The CDR3 contains 15 residues. V shed 5 bases, J shed 10 bases, and the junction held 10 bases outside the gene matches. CDR3 nucleotides: TGTGCCAGCAGTCGTCGTAGCGGGGGGGCCGGGGAGCAGTTCTTC. Protein: CASSRRSGGAGEQFF.

Ten or more counts support this clonotype. This chain uses TRBV12-3 or TRBV12-4 with TRBJ2-1; the D gene is possibly TRBD1 (5 bases). V lost 10 bases, J lost 4 bases, and 17 bases lay in between. This CDR3 spans 14 amino acids. CDR3 region: CATLKGHRYNEQFF. CDR3 sequence (DNA): TGTGCCACGTTGAAGGGGCATAGATACAATGAGCAGTTCTTC.

This chain links TRBV9 with TRBJ2-2, with 12 bases that match TRBD2. With 3 bases clipped from V and 4 bases from J, the junction kept 1 base outside the gene matches. Germline CDR1 is SGDLS and CDR2 is YYNGEE. The CDR3 is made up of 15 amino acids. The CDR3 sequence is CASSATSGGTGELFF. The CDR3 DNA follows: TGTGCCAGCAGCGCGACTAGCGGGGGCACCGGGGAGCTGTTTTTT.

This clonotype occurred many times. The gene calls are TRBV30 and TRBJ1-1, with D possibly being TRBD1 (6 bases). CDR1 is GTSNPN, CDR2 SVGIG, per germline (reference sequence). CDR3 length: 13 amino acids. V lost 2 bases and J 7 bases, leaving 14 bases between the germline ends. The DNA of the CDR3 is TGTGCCTGGAGTTTAGTAGGGGGGAGTGAAGCTTTCTTT. Its translation is CAWSLVGGSEAFF.

In its sample, this clonotype was seen many times. V is TRBV7-9 and J is TRBJ2-7; 8 bases are shared with TRBD2. Trimming removed 6 bases from V and 3 bases from J; junction bases left unmatched: 10. The germline V gene encodes CDR1 SEHNR and CDR2 FQNEAQ (reference sequence). The CDR3 consists of 15 residues. The CDR3 here is CASSPAVAGNYEQYF. In nucleotides, the CDR3 is TGTGCCAGCAGTCCAGCGGTAGCGGGGAACTACGAGCAGTACTTC.

This clonotype was observed many times. The rearrangement links TRBV30 to TRBJ1-6, with D uncertain. Germline V gene lookup returns CDR1 GTSNPN and CDR2 SVGIG (reference sequence). V lost 0 bases to trimming and J lost 7 bases, with 1 base between them. The CDR3 has 11 amino acids. CDR3 in amino acids: CAWSVNSPLHF. The DNA for the CDR3 is TGTGCCTGGAGTGTAAATTCACCCCTCCACTTT.

There are many counts of this clonotype. V is TRBV4-1 and J is TRBJ2-7; D remains ambiguous. The germline V gene encodes CDR1 MGHRA and CDR2 YSYEKL. Trimming left V 5 bases short and J 5 bases short, with 7 bases between. The CDR3 spans 11 residues. The CDR3 sequence: CASSYENEQYF. In DNA form, the CDR3 reads TGCGCCAGCAGCTACGAGAACGAGCAGTACTTC.

This clonotype has at least ten counts. This rearrangement joins TRBV20-1 to TRBJ2-7, with 8 bases aligning to TRBD2. The length of the CDR3 is 14 residues. Germline values: CDR1 DFQATT, CDR2 SNEGSKA (reference sequence). V trimming: 3 bases; J trimming: 5 bases; junction bases outside the gene matches: 9. The CDR3 is CSASSGSLANEQYF. The DNA of the CDR3 is TGCAGTGCTAGCAGCGGGAGCCTGGCCAACGAGCAGTACTTC.

This clonotype was detected many times. The rearrangement links TRBV27 to TRBJ2-2; D perhaps matches TRBD1 (6 bases). Between the trimmed V and J ends, which lost 6 bases and 1 base, there was a span of 18 bases. Germline CDR1 and CDR2: MNHEY and SMNVEV (reference sequence). The CDR3 has 17 residues. The CDR3 sequence: CASRGEGGIGNTGELFF. DNA of the CDR3: TGTGCCAGCAGAGGTGAAGGGGGTATAGGGAACACCGGGGAGCTGTTTTTT.

This clonotype was seen repeatedly, ten times or more. The chain recombines TRBV19 with TRBJ2-1; perhaps TRBD1 as D (6 bases). V lost 3 bases and J 4 bases, leaving 13 bases between the germline ends. CDR1 LNHDA and CDR2 SQIVND come from the germline V gene (reference sequence). This CDR3 region has 15 residues. CDR3 coding DNA: TGTGCCAGTAGTATGGGCGGGCAGGGGTACAATGAGCAGTTCTTC. Its protein product is CASSMGGQGYNEQFF.

This clonotype was counted at least ten times. The V call is TRBV28, the J call TRBJ1-4, with a weak D call TRBD1 (5 bases). Germline V gene sequence: CDR1 MDHEN, CDR2 SYDVKM. The CDR3 spans 14 residues. Trimming shortened V by 7 bases and J by 7 bases, and 16 bases separated the two germline ends. The CDR3 reads CASTLLGGTEKLFF. The CDR3 DNA reads as TGTGCCAGCACCCTGCTAGGAGGGACTGAAAAACTGTTTTTT.

This clonotype has at least ten counts. The chain couples TRBV20-1 to TRBJ2-6; tentative D call: TRBD2 (6 bases). CDR3 length equals 16 residues. Germline lookup yields CDR1 DFQATT and CDR2 SNEGSKA (reference sequence). The germline V and J ends were trimmed by 0 bases and 0 bases, with 9 bases remaining between them. CDR3 in DNA: TGCAGTGCTAGAGAGGCGGGACCCTCTGGGGCCAACGTCCTGACTTTC. As protein: CSAREAGPSGANVLTF.

This clonotype has a handful of counts. The J gene is TRBJ1-5, the V gene TRBV7-8; 7 positions agree with TRBD1. Trimming removed 1 base from V and 12 bases from J; junction bases left unmatched: 18. The CDR3 consists of 17 residues. CDR1 and CDR2 (germline): SGHVS, FQNEAQ. The CDR3 is CASSLGGTGEVVRDQHF. For the CDR3, the DNA is TGTGCCAGCAGCTTAGGGGGTACAGGGGAGGTAGTCAGGGACCAGCATTTT.

This clonotype was seen at least ten times. The chain has TRBV19 and TRBJ1-1; 9 bases agree with TRBD1. The germline V gene has CDR1 LNHDA and CDR2 SQIVND (reference sequence). This CDR3 contains 18 residues. V dropped 2 bases and J dropped 4; count of bases not matched to a gene: 14. The CDR3 sequence is CASSITSGTGRLGTEAFF. DNA of the CDR3: TGTGCCAGTAGTATAACCTCCGGGACAGGGAGGCTTGGCACTGAAGCTTTCTTT.

Ten or more counts support this clonotype. The V call is TRBV12-3 or TRBV12-4, the J call TRBJ2-1, with no clear D. There are 13 residues in the CDR3. V was pared by 0 bases and J by 4 bases, with 4 bases between. The CDR3 DNA sequence: TGTGCCAGCAGTTTAGCGTGGTACAATGAGCAGTTCTTC. Translation gives CASSLAWYNEQFF.

Many counts were recorded for this clonotype. The V gene is TRBV5-1, the J gene TRBJ2-3; D gene uncertain. Germline V gene data show CDR1 as SGHRS and CDR2 as YFSETQ. The CDR3 sequence is 13 residues long. Between the trimmed V and J ends, which lost 0 bases and 0 bases, there was a span of 2 bases. The CDR3 sequence: CASSLASTDTQYF. The DNA for the CDR3 is TGCGCCAGCAGCTTGGCCAGCACAGATACGCAGTATTTT.

This clonotype was recorded many times. The J gene is TRBJ2-3, the V gene TRBV7-9, with D perhaps TRBD2 (5 bases). CDR3 length equals 15 residues. From germline, CDR1 is SEHNR and CDR2 FQNEAQ (reference sequence). V lost 1 base and J lost 2, with 10 bases in between. Here the CDR3 reads CASSLGLAPTDTQYF. The CDR3 region has the DNA TGTGCCAGCAGCTTAGGCCTAGCACCCACAGATACGCAGTATTTT. Full variable domain (remainder filled in from reference TRBV7-9 and TRBJ2-3): DTGVSQNPRHKITKRGQNVTFRCDPISEHNRLYWYRQTLGQGPEFLTYFQNEAQLEKSRLLSDRFSAERPKGSFSTLEIQRTEQGDSAMYLCASSLGLAPTDTQYFGPGTRLTVL.

This clonotype has a count of ten or more. The chain links TRBV4-1 to TRBJ2-7; D call uncertain. Germline V gene lookup returns CDR1 MGHRA and CDR2 YSYEKL. V dropped 6 bases and J dropped 1 base, with 7 bases sitting between them. This CDR3 has 12 amino acids. CDR3 DNA sequence: TGCGCCAGCAGGGACCTATCCTACGAGCAGTACTTC. It specifies CASRDLSYEQYF.

Concerning this clonotype: Since a much larger clone is just one base distant, this may be a read error. The V gene is TRBV19, the J gene TRBJ2-1; 7 bases align to TRBD2. The end of the DNA aligns better with TRBJ2-7, so the J call may be wrong. The CDR3 sequence is 18 residues long. Germline loops: CDR1 LNHDA, CDR2 SQIVND (reference sequence). The CDR3 DNA reads as TGTGCCAGTAGTCTACCCTTCGCTGCGGGAGCCCCCTACAATGAGCAGTACTTC. Translated, it gives CASSLPFAAGAPYNEQYF.

In this sample, this clonotype turned up many times. V gene TRBV28 combines with J gene TRBJ1-2, with 11 bases that match TRBD1. This CDR3 contains 16 residues. The germline CDR1 and CDR2 sequences are MDHEN and SYDVKM. Trimming removed 3 bases from V and 8 bases from J; junction bases left unmatched: 11. The CDR3 nucleotides are TGTGCCAGCAGTTTGACAACCGGGACAGGGGGACAGGGCTACACCTTC. It codes for CASSLTTGTGGQGYTF.

This clonotype was seen many times. CDR3 in amino acids: CASSYSSPNEQYF. The CDR3 DNA reads as TGTGCCAGCAGTTACTCGAGTCCCAACGAGCAGTACTTC. The chain uses TRBV6-5 and TRBJ2-7; D ambiguous. Looked up from germline, CDR1 is MNHEY and CDR2 is SVGAGI. The CDR3 covers 13 residues. V was shortened by 0 bases and J by 5 bases, with 8 bases between the two germline ends.

The V call is TRBV25-1, the J call TRBJ1-1; D is ambiguous. Trimming cost V 10 bases and J 1 base, with 10 bases left between them. This CDR3 has 12 residues. Germline CDR1 reads MGHDK; CDR2 reads SYGVNS. The CDR3 loop reads CATGIGNTEAFF. For the CDR3, the DNA is TGTGCCACAGGTATCGGGAACACTGAAGCTTTCTTT.

This clonotype was recorded many times. This chain links TRBV18 with TRBJ2-7, with D possibly being TRBD1 (5 bases). The CDR3 spans 13 residues. Trimming stripped 1 base from V and 2 bases from J, with 6 bases between. Germline CDR1 is KGHSH and CDR2 is LQKENI. The CDR3 is CASSPQGTYEQYF. CDR3 DNA: TGTGCCAGCTCACCACAGGGGACCTACGAGCAGTACTTC.

This clonotype showed up many times. The J gene is TRBJ2-5, the V gene TRBV25-1; D unclear. CDR1 is MGHDK, CDR2 SYGVNS, per germline. The CDR3 has 14 residues. The ends were cut back, 2 bases at V and 1 base at J, with 8 bases in the middle. CDR3 protein: CASSEIGSQETQYF. As DNA, the CDR3 is TGTGCCAGCAGTGAAATCGGCAGCCAAGAGACCCAGTACTTC.